The 17 T cell receptor beta chains below come from one sample, sequenced in a study of blood T cell repertoires in COVID-19 (TCRdb year 2020). Library preparation was by the immunoSEQ multiplex PCR assay. TCRdb retrieved this table from immuneACCESS and kept in-frame rearrangements only. Not all clones are present; in checked studies, unresolved V genes account for under half, and no reason is known for the remainder. Present in this sample are around 430,000 clones, approximately 87% of which were seen just once. The ten largest clones represent approximately 9.3% of the sample. The sequenced sample consisted of PBMCs or T cells enriched from blood (not recorded which). The receptors here all came from a woman between 50 and 59 years old who had recovered from COVID-19.

V and J are TRBV9 and TRBJ1-6, with 7 bases fitting TRBD1. V shed 3 bases, J shed 4 bases, and the junction held 4 bases outside the gene matches. CDR3 length equals 15 residues. CDR1 and CDR2 from the germline V gene are SGDLS and YYNGEE. Here the CDR3 reads CASSATGNYNSPLHF. In DNA form, the CDR3 reads TGTGCCAGCAGCGCGACAGGGAATTATAATTCACCCCTCCACTTT.

The rearrangement uses TRBV5-1 and TRBJ2-5, with D hard to call. The CDR3 has 15 residues. Trimming removed 0 bases from V and 6 bases from J, with 15 bases in between. The germline CDR1 and CDR2 sequences are SGHRS and YFSETQ. The chain's CDR3 is CASSLAVAGSQTQYF. CDR3 bases: TGCGCCAGCAGCTTGGCTGTGGCAGGTTCACAGACCCAGTACTTC.

The chain combines TRBV6-5 with TRBJ1-4; D unclear. This CDR3 contains 14 residues. Between the trimmed V and J ends, which lost 6 bases and 7 bases, there was a span of 15 bases. The germline gives CDR1 MNHEY, CDR2 SVGAGI. Here the CDR3 reads CASRDNLGGEKLFF. The CDR3 DNA reads TGTGCCAGCAGGGATAACCTAGGCGGTGAAAAACTGTTTTTT.

The J gene is TRBJ2-3, the V gene TRBV6-6; 13 bases map to TRBD2. The V and J ends lost 11 bases and 1 base, in that order; junction bases with no gene match: 0. In germline, CDR1 is MNHNY, CDR2 SVGAGI (reference sequence). CDR3 size: 13 residues. The CDR3 DNA is TGTGCCGGGACTAGCGGGGGCACAGATACGCAGTATTTT. Translated: CAGTSGGTDTQYF.

This rearrangement joins TRBV9 to TRBJ1-2; perhaps TRBD1 as D (6 bases). Deletions cut 4 bases from V and 6 bases from J, with 28 bases between. Per germline, CDR1 SGDLS and CDR2 YYNGEE. The CDR3 has 18 residues. The CDR3 DNA is TGTGCCAGCAGCCAATTTTTTACCCCAAACAGGGTTTCAAATGGCTACACCTTC. Translation: CASSQFFTPNRVSNGYTF.

V is TRBV6-1 and J is TRBJ1-4; D perhaps matches TRBD1 (6 bases). Germline lookup yields CDR1 MNHNS and CDR2 SASEGT. The CDR3 length is 13 residues. The germline V and J ends were trimmed by 3 bases and 8 bases, with 10 bases remaining between them. For the CDR3, the DNA is TGTGCCAGCAGTGAGACAGGCCGGGAAAAACTGTTTTTT. Translated, it gives CASSETGREKLFF.

This chain links TRBV5-1 with TRBJ2-2, with D possibly TRBD2 on 6 matching bases. The CDR3 runs to 16 residues. V was pared by 0 bases and J by 1 base, with 10 bases between. Germline lookup yields CDR1 SGHRS and CDR2 YFSETQ. CDR3 DNA sequence: TGCGCCAGCAGCTTGGAACGGGGGTGGAACACCGGGGAGCTGTTTTTT. Its protein is CASSLERGWNTGELFF. The whole variable domain, filled in from reference TRBV5-1 and TRBJ2-2, reads KAGVTQTPRYLIKTRGQQVTLSCSPISGHRSVSWYQQTPGQGLQFLFEYFSETQRNKGNFPGRFSGRQFSNSRSEMNVSTLELGDSALYLCASSLERGWNTGELFFGEGSRLTVL.

This chain links TRBV27 with TRBJ1-5; 7 bases are a match to TRBD1. Germline V gene sequence: CDR1 MNHEY, CDR2 SMNVEV (reference sequence). Trimming took 6 bases from V and 6 from J; bases not matched to a gene: 5. The CDR3 runs 13 residues. In DNA, the CDR3 is TGTGCCAGCAGCGGCTCAGGGGGTCAGCCCCAGCATTTT. It codes for CASSGSGGQPQHF.

The chain links TRBV2 to TRBJ1-1; no clear D. Germline loops: CDR1 SNHLY, CDR2 FYNNEI. With 6 bases removed from V and 2 bases from J, the gap between germline ends came to 13 bases. CDR3 length: 14 amino acids. CDR3 protein: CASSEGVGNTEAFF. The CDR3 DNA is TGTGCCAGCAGCGAGGGAGTTGGTAACACTGAAGCTTTCTTT.

This clone was seen more than once but under ten times. J is TRBJ2-5 and V is TRBV18, with D maybe TRBD1 (6 bases). CDR3 length equals 15 residues. The V gene's germline CDR1 is KGHSH and CDR2 LQKENI. With 3 bases removed from V and 2 bases from J, the gap between germline ends came to 13 bases. Written as DNA, the CDR3 is TGTGCCAGCTCACCCTTGATGGGGGCACAAGAGACCCAGTACTTC. This sequence encodes CASSPLMGAQETQYF. The whole variable domain, remainder taken from reference TRBV18 and TRBJ2-5, is NAGVMQNPRHLVRRRGQEARLRCSPMKGHSHVYWYRQLPEEGLKFMVYLQKENIIDESGMPKERFSAEFPKEGPSILRIQQVVRGDSAAYFCASSPLMGAQETQYFGPGTRLLVL.

The chain is built from TRBV4-1 and TRBJ1-2; 8 bases are shared with TRBD1. CDR3 length: 16 residues. Germline V gene lookup returns CDR1 MGHRA and CDR2 YSYEKL. The V segment lost 4 bases and the J segment 0 bases; nucleotides outside the gene matches: 7. The CDR3 protein is CASSPGQGTSNYGYTF. The DNA of the CDR3 is TGCGCCAGCAGCCCCGGACAGGGAACCTCTAACTATGGCTACACCTTC.

The gene calls are TRBV10-3 and TRBJ2-2; D unclear. There are 14 residues in the CDR3. Germline values: CDR1 ENHRY, CDR2 SYGVKD. V lost 0 bases and J 5 bases, leaving 7 bases between the germline ends. For the CDR3, the DNA is TGTGCCATCAGTGAGTCTAGTGCGACCGGGGAGCTGTTTTTT. Its translation: CAISESSATGELFF.

The V gene is TRBV18, the J gene TRBJ2-5; the D gene is possibly TRBD2 (6 bases). Germline CDR1 KGHSH, CDR2 LQKENI. V lost 2 bases and J lost 5, with 15 bases in between. This CDR3 comprises 15 residues. Here the CDR3 reads CASSPTPGDGETQYF. DNA of the CDR3: TGTGCCAGCTCACCAACTCCGGGAGACGGGGAGACCCAGTACTTC.

This clone was seen just once. The V gene is TRBV27, the J gene TRBJ1-4, with 9 bases identical to TRBD1. The CDR3 runs to 15 residues. Germline V gene lookup returns CDR1 MNHEY and CDR2 SMNVEV (reference sequence). Trimming removed 5 bases from V and 10 bases from J; junction bases left unmatched: 11. The CDR3 nucleotides read TGTGCCAGCAGTACCCTTACAGGGGGCGGGGGAAAACTGTTTTTT. Its protein product is CASSTLTGGGGKLFF.

This sequence joins TRBV29-1 and TRBJ2-3; 11 bases are shared with TRBD2. V lost 5 bases, J lost 5 bases, and 9 bases stayed unmatched. CDR1 is SQVTM and CDR2 is ANQGSEA in the germline V gene. The CDR3 sequence is 15 residues long. The CDR3 DNA sequence: TGCAGCGTTTATGGGACTAGCGGTAGAGTAGATACGCAGTATTTT. Amino acids: CSVYGTSGRVDTQYF.

V gene TRBV5-8 combines with J gene TRBJ2-1; 11 nucleotides align to TRBD2. V was clipped by 0 bases and J by 10 bases; unmatched bases: 3. Germline-derived CDR1 and CDR2 are SGHTS and YDEGEE. The CDR3 consists of 14 residues. The CDR3 DNA follows: TGTGCCAGCAGCTTGGGACTAGCGGGGAACGAGCAGTTCTTC. Translating it yields CASSLGLAGNEQFF.

V gene TRBV6-2 or TRBV6-3 combines with J gene TRBJ2-2; D unclear. Germline V gene data show CDR1 as MNHEY and CDR2 as SVGEGT. With 4 bases removed from V and 3 bases from J, the gap between germline ends came to 9 bases. The length of the CDR3 is 14 residues. The CDR3 DNA reads TGTGCCAGCAGTTCTCCCAGCGACACCGGGGAGCTGTTTTTT. Translating it yields CASSSPSDTGELFF.